This T cell receptor beta chain stems from a study of T cell responses to AZD1222 COVID-19 vaccine. Findings and caveats of the study: Regions 160-218 and 743-854 held dominance among vaccine-associated CD4 TCRs, which spanned spike. Donor demographics were predominantly white British with a female majority; clonal diversity may be underestimated. Only a handful of AZD1222 recipients, six or seven in all, had baseline seropositivity.

As for this clone: Its target is not known.

Assay used: immunoSEQ multiplex PCR; TCRdb lists only in-frame clones, some missing. The top ten clones hold more than 5.5% of a sample with some 120,000 clones, 88% of them seen once. Combined were second doses at about 4 or about 12 weeks. V shed 5 bases, J shed 8 bases, and the junction held 11 bases outside the gene matches. Per germline, CDR1 SGHRS and CDR2 YFSETQ. This CDR3 is built from 14 residues. The sequence derives from an adult who received the AZD1222 COVID-19 vaccine. The specimen was peripheral blood, collected 28 days after the second AZD1222 dose. J is TRBJ1-2 and V is TRBV5-1; 8 bases agree with TRBD1. The CDR3 coding sequence is TGCGCCAGCAGACTGGCAGGGGGCGGTGACGGCTACACCTTC. Amino acids: CASRLAGGGDGYTF.